This TCR beta chain originates from a study of OX40 agonist ivuxolimab in advanced cancers. The germline CDR1 and CDR2 sequences are MGHDK and SYGVNS. V was pared by 5 bases and J by 4 bases, with 3 bases of the junction left unmatched. The CDR3 runs 13 residues. Researchers took blood at baseline, on cycle 4 day 1, and on cycle 7 day 1. The table came from immunoSEQ multiplex PCR; TCRdb's copy has only in-frame clones and leaves some out. Of about 26,000 clones in the sample, 83% were seen once. The gene calls are TRBV25-1 and TRBJ1-2, with 8 bases identical to TRBD1. Sequenced material: CD4+ or CD8+ T cells sorted from blood, taken in a trial of the OX40 agonist ivuxolimab. The clonotype comes from an adult with an advanced solid tumor such as melanoma, head and neck, liver or kidney cancer. The CDR3: CASSRQGSYGYTF. The CDR3, as DNA: TGTGCCAGCAGTCGACAGGGGAGCTATGGCTACACCTTC.